The sequence of this T cell receptor (beta chain) was determined in a study of shared clonotypes between healthy human individuals. This clone was detected only a few times. Its antigen is undetermined. The study enrolled healthy HIV-negative adults without recent acute infections or vaccinations as donors. Study-level results: Four donors showed sharing of about 4.7% of naive CD4 clonotypes. Inspection by rarefaction showed sorted-subset sequencing to be incomplete despite large depth. The authors expected sequencing depth to affect clonotype sharing among donors.

The junction had 14 bases not matched to a gene; V was cut back by 5 bases and J by 5 bases. This CDR3 is 16 amino acids long. Per the germline V gene, CDR1 is SGHVS and CDR2 is FNYEAQ. Libraries were prepared by immunoSEQ multiplex PCR; TCRdb keeps only in-frame clonotypes and omits some of them. This table holds roughly 720,000 clones, less than 95% found once. This receptor was obtained from a man between 18 and 29 years old in good health. Some clones in this sample may be carry-over from other donors' samples. The specimen was memory CD8+ T cells from PBMCs. The subset denotes: CD45RO+ cells pooled with CCR7-negative TemRA cells. The chain couples TRBV7-6 to TRBJ1-2; TRBD1 matches 7 bases. CDR3: CASSPTIGTDFYGYTF. CDR3 DNA: TGTGCCAGCAGCCCTACTATCGGGACAGACTTTTATGGCTACACCTTC.